These 32 T cell receptor beta chains were sequenced from one sample in a study of blood T cell repertoires in COVID-19. Some clones are missing from TCRdb's copy, which holds only in-frame ones; the method was immunoSEQ multiplex PCR. The sample holds about 280,000 clones, around 85% seen once. Sequencing used PBMCs or T cells enriched from blood (not recorded which). These receptors originate from a woman in her fifties or sixties who had recovered from COVID-19.

This chain links TRBV4-1 with TRBJ2-1; 9 bases agree with TRBD1. After removal of 0 bases from V and 3 bases from J, the junction contained 3 bases not matched to a gene. This CDR3 is built from 16 residues. Germline CDR1 MGHRA, CDR2 YSYEKL. CDR3 sequence: CASSQDGTGYYNEQFF. The CDR3 nucleotides are TGCGCCAGCAGCCAAGACGGGACAGGGTACTACAATGAGCAGTTCTTC.

The V gene is TRBV30, the J gene TRBJ2-7; D possibly corresponds to TRBD2 (5 bases). The CDR3 spans 12 residues. Germline loops: CDR1 GTSNPN, CDR2 SVGIG (reference sequence). V was pared by 4 bases and J by 1 base, with 8 bases between. CDR3 coding DNA: TGTGCCTGGACGAGGACTTCCTACGAGCAGTACTTC. Translation gives CAWTRTSYEQYF.

Worth noting for this clone: Because the CDR3's place on the DNA is in doubt, the DNA is left out and the CDR3 is given as listed by TCRdb. The V call is TRBV29-1, the J call TRBJ1-2; the table's D call of TRBD1 was not tested on the DNA. A total of 11 residues make up the CDR3, ends included. Germline V CDR1 and CDR2: SQVTM, ANQGSEA. The CDR3 spells CSVGTGTVHTF.

The gene calls are TRBV12-5 and TRBJ2-2, with TRBD2 matching 7 bases. The CDR3 runs to 16 residues. Trimming removed 1 base from V and 3 bases from J; junction bases left unmatched: 5. Germline assignment: CDR1 LGHNT and CDR2 FRNRAP. The CDR3 protein is CASGLDRGEYTGELFF. CDR3 DNA: TGTGCTAGTGGTTTGGACCGGGGGGAATACACCGGGGAGCTGTTTTTT.

The chain is built from TRBV5-1 and TRBJ1-2; D is possibly TRBD1 (5 bases). The CDR3 has 13 residues. Trimming cost V 5 bases and J 6 bases, with 14 bases left between them. Germline V gene data show CDR1 as SGHRS and CDR2 as YFSETQ. DNA for the CDR3: TGCGCCAGCAGTTTTTCAGGGCCTGATGGCTACACCTTC. As protein: CASSFSGPDGYTF. The full variable domain, rest sourced from reference TRBV5-1 and TRBJ1-2, is KAGVTQTPRYLIKTRGQQVTLSCSPISGHRSVSWYQQTPGQGLQFLFEYFSETQRNKGNFPGRFSGRQFSNSRSEMNVSTLELGDSALYLCASSFSGPDGYTFGSGTRLTVV.

The chain recombines TRBV6-4 with TRBJ2-1; D perhaps matches TRBD1 (6 bases). The CDR3 is 13 residues long. Germline lookup yields CDR1 MRHNA and CDR2 SNTAGT. The V end was cut by 3 bases, the J end by 9 bases, with 12 bases between. The chain's CDR3 is CASSDSFRGEQFF. CDR3 DNA sequence: TGTGCCAGCAGTGATTCCTTCAGGGGTGAGCAGTTCTTC.

This clone has only one observation. The chain employs TRBV25-1 and TRBJ2-1; D perhaps matches TRBD2 (5 bases). CDR3 size: 15 residues. Trimming took 1 base from V and 8 from J, leaving 15 bases between them. Per the germline V gene, CDR1 is MGHDK and CDR2 is SYGVNS. As DNA, the CDR3 is TGTGCCAGCAGTGAATCTCGGGCTAGCCCCCATGAGCAGTTCTTC. Translation gives CASSESRASPHEQFF.

The chain links TRBV27 to TRBJ2-7; D may be TRBD1 (6 bases). Trimming cost V 8 bases and J 1 base, with 15 bases left between them. Germline CDR1 and CDR2: MNHEY and SMNVEV (reference sequence). The CDR3 loop spans 14 amino acids. CDR3 sequence (DNA): TGTGCCAGCGCGAACAGGGATTTGTCCTACGAGCAGTACTTC. This translates into CASANRDLSYEQYF.

In this sample, this clone turned up once. The genes are TRBV3-1 (or the pseudogene TRBV3-2) and TRBJ2-1, with a tentative D call TRBD2 (5 bases). Germline loops: CDR1 LGHDT, CDR2 YNNKEL (reference sequence). The V end lost 4 bases, the J end lost 9 bases, and 19 bases lay between the germline ends. The CDR3 runs to 15 residues. CDR3 nucleotide sequence: TGTGCCAGCAGCCCACTAGGGCTGGAGGACGGTGAGCAGTTCTTC. Its translation: CASSPLGLEDGEQFF.

V usage is TRBV27 and J usage is TRBJ2-4; TRBD1 matches 9 bases. Germline CDR1 MNHEY, CDR2 SMNVEV (reference sequence). The CDR3 spans 13 residues. The trim removed 7 bases at V and 15 bases at J, leaving 13 bases unmatched. DNA for the CDR3: TGTGCCAGCAAGGCCGACAGGGGGAGGGTATGGTACTTC. Translation: CASKADRGRVWYF.

This clone was counted only a few times. The V gene is TRBV5-1, the J gene TRBJ1-1; the D is unclear. This CDR3 comprises 13 residues. Germline V lookup: CDR1 SGHRS, CDR2 YFSETQ. Trimming pared 2 bases from V and 1 base from J, leaving 6 bases between. CDR3 in DNA: TGCGCCAGCAGCTTTTCAGAGAACACTGAAGCTTTCTTT. As protein: CASSFSENTEAFF.

The chain combines TRBV6-1 with TRBJ2-1; D gene unclear. Germline V gives CDR1 MNHNS, CDR2 SASEGT. The CDR3 is 15 residues long. Trimming removed 3 bases at V and 0 bases at J, with 9 bases between. The CDR3 here is CASSDTPYSYNEQFF. CDR3 sequence (DNA): TGTGCCAGCAGTGACACACCTTACTCCTACAATGAGCAGTTCTTC.

The chain combines TRBV11-2 with TRBJ1-2, with unresolved D. CDR3 size: 13 residues. Trimming took off 4 bases at V and 3 bases at J, with 9 bases between the two ends. Germline CDR1 reads SGHAT; CDR2 reads FQNNGV. This CDR3 is CASSSGSDYGYTF. In DNA form, the CDR3 reads TGTGCCAGCAGCTCAGGCTCGGACTATGGCTACACCTTC.

Here the CDR3 DNA reads TGTGCCAGCAGCTTAGGGGGTCCAGCAGGGGGCTATGGCTACACCTTC. Translating gives CASSLGGPAGGYGYTF. The V and J genes are TRBV7-9 and TRBJ1-2; 7 positions agree with TRBD1. V lost 1 base and J lost 4; bases outside the gene matches: 9. The CDR3 covers 16 residues. Looked up from germline, CDR1 is SEHNR and CDR2 is FQNEAQ (reference sequence).

The chain couples TRBV6-1 to TRBJ2-7; no definite D call. The CDR3 extends over 13 amino acids. Germline CDR1 MNHNS, CDR2 SASEGT. V was trimmed by 1 base and J by 4 bases, leaving 8 bases between them. The chain's CDR3 is CASSEDTVYEQYF. The DNA of the CDR3 is TGTGCCAGCAGTGAAGATACAGTTTACGAGCAGTACTTC.

V is TRBV28 and J is TRBJ1-5; D may be TRBD1 (6 bases). CDR3 length: 17 residues. Germline V gene lookup returns CDR1 MDHEN and CDR2 SYDVKM. The V end lost 1 base, the J end lost 1 base, and 14 bases lay between the germline ends. CDR3 DNA sequence: TGTGCCAGCAGTTTATTTGGCAGGGGATTCAGCAATCAGCCCCAGCATTTT. This gives the protein CASSLFGRGFSNQPQHF.

J is TRBJ2-4 and V is TRBV19; 9 bases are shared with TRBD1. The germline V gene has CDR1 LNHDA and CDR2 SQIVND (reference sequence). This CDR3 is 16 amino acids long. J lost 3 bases, V lost 7 bases, and 10 bases had no gene match. The CDR3 nucleotides read TGTGCCAGTACCTGGACAGGGGTTTATAGCAAAAACATTCAGTACTTC. This encodes CASTWTGVYSKNIQYF. The variable domain in full, completed from reference TRBV19 and TRBJ2-4, reads DGGITQSPKYLFRKEGQNVTLSCEQNLNHDAMYWYRQDPGQGLRLIYYSQIVNDFQKGDIAEGYSVSREKKESFPLTVTSAQKNPTAFYLCASTWTGVYSKNIQYFGAGTRLSVL.

The J gene is TRBJ1-6, the V gene TRBV30; 9 bases fit TRBD1. The J segment lost 10 bases and the V segment lost 3 bases, leaving 7 bases of the junction unmatched. CDR1 and CDR2 from the germline V gene are GTSNPN and SVGIG (reference sequence). The CDR3 runs to 14 residues. CDR3 region: CAWSEGQGWSPLHF. DNA of the CDR3: TGTGCCTGGAGCGAGGGACAGGGATGGTCACCCCTCCACTTT.

This clone has just a few counts. The chain uses TRBV4-2 and TRBJ2-2, with D possibly matching TRBD1 (5 bases). Germline CDR1 LGHNA, CDR2 YNFKEQ. The CDR3 covers 15 residues. V was trimmed by 5 bases and J by 0 bases, leaving 10 bases between them. The CDR3 region is CASSIQGPNTGELFF. CDR3 DNA sequence: TGTGCCAGCAGCATTCAGGGCCCGAACACCGGGGAGCTGTTTTTT.

The chain couples TRBV29-1 to TRBJ2-1, with 14 bases matching TRBD2. The junction had 18 bases not matched to a gene; V was cut back by 7 bases and J by 4 bases. Looked up from germline, CDR1 is SQVTM and CDR2 is ANQGSEA. The CDR3 totals 19 residues. The CDR3 region has the DNA TGCAGCGATGGACTACGGGGACTAGCGGGAGAGGTAAGGTACAATGAGCAGTTCTTC. Encoded protein: CSDGLRGLAGEVRYNEQFF.

The chain recombines TRBV7-3 with TRBJ1-5, with D possibly TRBD1 on 5 matching bases. This CDR3 is 23 amino acids long. Germline lookup yields CDR1 SGHTA and CDR2 FQGTGA. V gave up 1 base and J gave up 5 bases, with 36 bases separating them. CDR3 in amino acids: CASSLRRVFQLRGLGVRDQPQHF. Written as DNA, the CDR3 is TGTGCCAGCAGCTTAAGACGAGTTTTTCAACTAAGGGGCCTAGGGGTTAGGGATCAGCCCCAGCATTTT.

This chain connects TRBV12-3 or TRBV12-4 to TRBJ2-7, with a possible D match to TRBD1 (5 bases). V was pared by 0 bases and J by 8 bases, with 11 bases between. The CDR3 consists of 13 residues. CDR3 nucleotides: TGTGCCAGCAGTTTAGCTTTGACAGACAAGCAGTACTTC. It codes for CASSLALTDKQYF.

The rearrangement joins TRBV12-2 to TRBJ2-5; the table's D gene call, TRBD2, was not cross checked with the DNA. TRBV12-2 is assigned pseudogene status. The CDR3 covers 17 residues. The CDR3 DNA sequence: TGTGCAAGTCGCTTAGAGCGGACTAGCGGCACACAAGAGACCCAGTACTTC. Residues: CASRLERTSGTQETQYF.

This clone turned up a few times. The V gene is TRBV14, the J gene TRBJ1-3; D perhaps matches TRBD1 (5 bases). Germline assignment: CDR1 SGHDN and CDR2 FVKESK. This CDR3 is built from 17 residues. The ends were cut back, 1 base at V and 0 bases at J, with 13 bases in the middle. The CDR3 region has the DNA TGTGCCAGCAGCCAAGGCGCCCAGGGACTCTCTGGAAACACCATATATTTT. Protein product: CASSQGAQGLSGNTIYF.

Concerning this clone: The limits of the CDR3 on the DNA are not certain, so only TCRdb's listed CDR3 is given. CDR3 region: CASSLVGGGAQSFF. V gene TRBV5-1 combines with J gene TRBJ2-1; the table calls TRBD2, which could not be checked here. The CDR3 is 14 residues long, counting both termini. Germline V CDR1 and CDR2: SGHRS, YFSETQ.

The rearrangement joins TRBV30 to TRBJ2-2, with TRBD1 identical over 7 bases. V was clipped by 4 bases and J by 5 bases; unmatched bases: 4. Germline V lookup: CDR1 GTSNPN, CDR2 SVGIG (reference sequence). This CDR3 has 13 residues. In DNA, the CDR3 is TGTGCCTGGACTACGACAGGGACCGGGGAGCTGTTTTTT. This encodes CAWTTTGTGELFF.

This chain connects TRBV11-2 to TRBJ2-7, with 7 positions matching TRBD1. The CDR3 is made up of 15 amino acids. The V segment lost 1 base and the J segment 4 bases; nucleotides outside the gene matches: 7. Germline V gene lookup returns CDR1 SGHAT and CDR2 FQNNGV. The CDR3 loop is CASSLGLQGLYEQYF. The CDR3 DNA reads TGTGCCAGCAGCTTAGGGCTACAGGGGCTGTACGAGCAGTACTTC.

The chain uses TRBV6-5 and TRBJ2-2; 8 positions match TRBD1. The trim removed 4 bases at V and 1 base at J, leaving 5 bases unmatched. In germline, CDR1 is MNHEY, CDR2 SVGAGI. The CDR3 is made up of 16 amino acids. CDR3 residues: CASSWWTGLNTGELFF. The CDR3 DNA reads TGTGCCAGCAGTTGGTGGACAGGGCTGAACACCGGGGAGCTGTTTTTT.

J is TRBJ2-7 and V is TRBV5-6, with TRBD2 matching over 11 bases. CDR1 SGHDT and CDR2 YYEEEE come from the germline V gene. The CDR3 is 15 residues long. V gave up 5 bases and J gave up 5 bases; unmatched junction bases: 9. This CDR3 is CASSKLAGVFHEQYF. The CDR3, as DNA: TGTGCCAGCAGTAAACTAGCGGGAGTATTCCACGAGCAGTACTTC.

This clone has just a few counts. V usage is TRBV18 and J usage is TRBJ2-7; D perhaps matches TRBD1 (6 bases). The CDR3 is 14 residues long. CDR1 is KGHSH and CDR2 is LQKENI in the germline V gene. V lost 5 bases and J lost 6, with 17 bases in between. The CDR3 nucleotides read TGTGCCAGCTCAACGGGGATTACAGGGATCGAGCAGTACTTC. Its protein product is CASSTGITGIEQYF. Combining the CDR3 with reference TRBV18 and TRBJ2-7 gives the whole variable domain NAGVMQNPRHLVRRRGQEARLRCSPMKGHSHVYWYRQLPEEGLKFMVYLQKENIIDESGMPKERFSAEFPKEGPSILRIQQVVRGDSAAYFCASSTGITGIEQYFGPGTRLTVT.

This chain connects TRBV5-1 to TRBJ2-3; tentatively, D is TRBD2 (5 bases). Germline V gives CDR1 SGHRS, CDR2 YFSETQ. The CDR3 sequence is 16 residues long. Trimming took off 2 bases at V and 0 bases at J, with 13 bases between the two ends. The chain's CDR3 is CASSFSSGASTDTQYF. Here the CDR3 DNA reads TGCGCCAGCAGCTTTTCCAGCGGTGCTAGCACAGATACGCAGTATTTT.

The chain uses TRBV19 and TRBJ1-1; 8 nucleotides line up with TRBD1. CDR1 is LNHDA and CDR2 is SQIVND in the germline V gene (reference sequence). Trimming at V came to 11 bases and at J to 3 bases, leaving 11 bases not matched to a gene. This CDR3 is 14 amino acids long. The CDR3 DNA is TGTGCCGCGAGCCAGGGGGCTTTGCACACTGAAGCTTTCTTT. It yields the protein CAASQGALHTEAFF.